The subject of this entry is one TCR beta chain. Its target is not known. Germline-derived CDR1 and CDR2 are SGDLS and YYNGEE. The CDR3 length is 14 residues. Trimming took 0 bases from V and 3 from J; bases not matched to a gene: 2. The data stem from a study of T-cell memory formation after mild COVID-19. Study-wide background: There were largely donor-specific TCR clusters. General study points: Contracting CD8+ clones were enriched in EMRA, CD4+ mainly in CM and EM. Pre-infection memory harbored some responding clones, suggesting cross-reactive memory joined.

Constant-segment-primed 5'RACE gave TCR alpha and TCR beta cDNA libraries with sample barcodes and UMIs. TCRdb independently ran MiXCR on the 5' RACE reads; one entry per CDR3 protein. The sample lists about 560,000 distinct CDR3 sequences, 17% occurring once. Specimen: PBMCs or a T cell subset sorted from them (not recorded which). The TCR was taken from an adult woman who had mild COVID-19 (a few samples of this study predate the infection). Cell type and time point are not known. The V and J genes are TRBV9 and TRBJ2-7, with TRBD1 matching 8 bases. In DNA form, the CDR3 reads TGTGCCAGCAGCGTAGAGGGACAGGACTACGAGCAGTACTTC. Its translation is CASSVEGQDYEQYF.